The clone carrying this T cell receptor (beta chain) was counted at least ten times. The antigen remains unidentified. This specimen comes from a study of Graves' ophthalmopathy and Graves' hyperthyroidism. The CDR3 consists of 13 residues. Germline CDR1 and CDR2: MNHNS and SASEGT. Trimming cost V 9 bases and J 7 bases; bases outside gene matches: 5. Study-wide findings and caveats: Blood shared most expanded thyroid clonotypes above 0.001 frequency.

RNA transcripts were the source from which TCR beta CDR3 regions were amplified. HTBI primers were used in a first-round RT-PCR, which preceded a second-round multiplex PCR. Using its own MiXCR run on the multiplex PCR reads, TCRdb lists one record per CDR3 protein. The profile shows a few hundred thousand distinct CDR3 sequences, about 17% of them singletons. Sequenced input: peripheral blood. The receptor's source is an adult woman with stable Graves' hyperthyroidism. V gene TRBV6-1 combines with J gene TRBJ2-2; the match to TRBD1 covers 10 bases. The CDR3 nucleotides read TGTGCCAGGGGGACAGGGGTGGTCGGGGAGCTGTTTTTT. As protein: CARGTGVVGELFF.